The 26 T cell receptor beta chains reported below all come from one sample, sequenced in a study of technical replicates of blood from a handful of donors. Generated by immunoSEQ multiplex PCR, the TCRdb table keeps only in-frame clones and is missing some. The profile shows tens of thousands of clones, 80% to 95% of them singletons. Sequencing used PBMCs. Receptors originate from a human donor in good health. Some clones in this sample may be carry-over from other donors' samples.

This rearrangement joins TRBV10-1 to TRBJ2-2; D remains ambiguous. This CDR3 comprises 11 residues. V shed 7 bases and J shed 7 bases, with 7 bases lying between them. The germline V gene has CDR1 WNHNN and CDR2 SYGVQD (reference sequence). CDR3 loop: CASTGIGELFF. In DNA form, the CDR3 reads TGCGCCAGCACAGGAATCGGGGAGCTGTTTTTT.

The chain joins TRBV19 to TRBJ1-2; the D is unclear. V lost 3 bases and J lost 4, with 9 bases in between. Looked up from germline, CDR1 is LNHDA and CDR2 is SQIVND (reference sequence). The CDR3 length is 13 residues. CDR3 nucleotides: TGTGCCAGTAGTATGGAAGCTAGCTATGGCTACACCTTC. Its translation is CASSMEASYGYTF.

The rearrangement uses TRBV4-3 and TRBJ2-2, with 9 bases that match TRBD2. Germline CDR1 is LGHNA and CDR2 is YSLEER. V lost 0 bases to trimming and J lost 4 bases; unmatched junction nucleotides: 0. CDR3 length: 15 residues. CDR3 DNA sequence: TGCGCCAGCAGCCAAGAACTAGCGGGCACCGGGGAGCTGTTTTTT. Translated, it gives CASSQELAGTGELFF.

This chain's CDR3 is CASSQGGRGSNTGELFF. DNA of the CDR3: TGCGCCAGCAGCCAAGGGGGCAGGGGATCGAACACCGGGGAGCTGTTTTTT. V gene TRBV4-1 combines with J gene TRBJ2-2, with a weak D call TRBD1 (6 bases). Germline V gene data show CDR1 as MGHRA and CDR2 as YSYEKL. Trimming took off 1 base at V and 0 bases at J, with 12 bases between the two ends. The CDR3 runs to 17 residues.

This chain uses TRBV6-5 with TRBJ2-7, with 7 bases identical to TRBD1. This CDR3 comprises 15 residues. From germline, CDR1 is MNHEY and CDR2 SVGAGI. The ends lost 6 bases at V and 0 bases at J; junction bases unmatched: 8. The CDR3 DNA is TGTGCCAGCAGGGCCACAGGGGCCGGCTCCTACGAGCAGTACTTC. As protein: CASRATGAGSYEQYF.

DNA for the CDR3: TGTGCCAGCAGGGGTCCCCGGGACAGCAGCGAGCAGTACTTC. Translating it yields CASRGPRDSSEQYF. V gene TRBV2 combines with J gene TRBJ2-7; 7 nucleotides match TRBD1. The CDR3 spans 14 residues. Germline CDR1 reads SNHLY; CDR2 reads FYNNEI. Trimming removed 6 bases from V and 6 bases from J; junction bases left unmatched: 11.

The chain joins TRBV2 to TRBJ1-1, with a weak D call TRBD1 (5 bases). V was clipped by 6 bases and J by 0 bases, with 17 bases between them. CDR1 SNHLY and CDR2 FYNNEI come from the germline V gene. The CDR3 consists of 16 residues. CDR3 protein: CASRGGGGIMNTEAFF. The CDR3 nucleotides are TGTGCCAGCAGAGGTGGCGGGGGTATCATGAACACTGAAGCTTTCTTT. The full variable domain, completed using reference TRBV2 and TRBJ1-1, is EPEVTQTPSHQVTQMGQEVILRCVPISNHLYFYWYRQILGQKVEFLVSFYNNEISEKSEIFDDQFSVERPDGSNFTLKIRSTKLEDSAMYFCASRGGGGIMNTEAFFGQGTRLTVV.

This clone was found a few times. V usage is TRBV7-9 and J usage is TRBJ2-2; the D is unclear. The V and J ends lost 5 bases and 4 bases respectively, with 8 bases between them. This CDR3 is built from 13 residues. CDR1 SEHNR and CDR2 FQNEAQ come from the germline V gene (reference sequence). CDR3 in DNA: TGTGCCAGCAGCCGCGTAGTCACCGGGGAGCTGTTTTTT. The encoded protein is CASSRVVTGELFF. Based on the CDR3 plus reference TRBV7-9 and TRBJ2-2, the full variable domain is DTGVSQNPRHKITKRGQNVTFRCDPISEHNRLYWYRQTLGQGPEFLTYFQNEAQLEKSRLLSDRFSAERPKGSFSTLEIQRTEQGDSAMYLCASSRVVTGELFFGEGSRLTVL.

This sequence joins TRBV27 and TRBJ2-7; tentative D call: TRBD2 (6 bases). The germline CDR1 and CDR2 sequences are MNHEY and SMNVEV (reference sequence). The CDR3 consists of 14 residues. Between the trimmed V and J ends, which lost 5 bases and 0 bases, there was a span of 11 bases. CDR3 sequence: CASSLTGGSYEQYF. The CDR3 DNA reads TGTGCCAGCAGTCTAACCGGGGGCTCCTACGAGCAGTACTTC.

The J gene is TRBJ2-7, the V gene TRBV5-5; TRBD1 agrees at 9 bases. The CDR3 runs 16 residues. Germline values: CDR1 SGHKS, CDR2 YYEKEE (reference sequence). Unmatched junction bases numbered 7, after V lost 0 bases and J lost 3 bases. The CDR3 DNA reads as TGTGCCAGCAGCTTGGCCGGGGACAGGGTAAACTACGAGCAGTACTTC. Translating gives CASSLAGDRVNYEQYF. Using reference TRBV5-5 and TRBJ2-7 for the parts outside the CDR3, the full variable domain is DAGVTQSPTHLIKTRGQQVTLRCSPISGHKSVSWYQQVLGQGPQFIFQYYEKEERGRGNFPDRFSARQFPNYSSELNVNALLLGDSALYLCASSLAGDRVNYEQYFGPGTRLTVT.

The chain recombines TRBV16 with TRBJ1-1, with D possibly TRBD1 on 5 matching bases. This CDR3 contains 15 residues. Trimming pared 0 bases from V and 3 bases from J, leaving 11 bases between. Germline-derived CDR1 and CDR2 are KGHSY and FQNENV. In nucleotides, the CDR3 is TGTGCCAGCAGCCAATCCGTTGGGGCTTACACTGAAGCTTTCTTT. As protein: CASSQSVGAYTEAFF.

The chain has TRBV15 and TRBJ1-4; no definite D call. The length of the CDR3 is 13 residues. The germline V and J ends were trimmed by 1 base and 8 bases, with 8 bases remaining between them. CDR1 is LNHNV, CDR2 YYDKDF, per germline (reference sequence). The CDR3 here is CATSRGGPEKLFF. The CDR3 bases are TGTGCCACCAGCAGAGGCGGGCCGGAAAAACTGTTTTTT. Using reference TRBV15 and TRBJ1-4 for the parts outside the CDR3, the full variable domain is DAMVIQNPRYQVTQFGKPVTLSCSQTLNHNVMYWYQQKSSQAPKLLFHYYDKDFNNEADTPDNFQSRRPNTSFCFLDIRSPGLGDTAMYLCATSRGGPEKLFFGSGTQLSVL.

This sequence joins TRBV6-5 and TRBJ1-2; D perhaps matches TRBD1 (5 bases). Per the germline V gene, CDR1 is MNHEY and CDR2 is SVGAGI. V dropped 2 bases and J dropped 6 bases, with 13 bases sitting between them. The CDR3 contains 14 residues. The CDR3 DNA is TGTGCCAGCAGTTACAAGGGGCGGGGACATGGCTACACCTTC. Its translation is CASSYKGRGHGYTF.

V usage is TRBV6-5 and J usage is TRBJ2-7; a possible D gene is TRBD2 (6 bases). There are 12 residues in the CDR3. Trimming pared 2 bases from V and 7 bases from J, leaving 9 bases between. The germline gives CDR1 MNHEY, CDR2 SVGAGI. The chain's CDR3 is CASSYVGGEQYF. Written as DNA, the CDR3 is TGTGCCAGCAGTTACGTTGGGGGGGAGCAGTACTTC.

The chain recombines TRBV5-1 with TRBJ1-1, with D tentatively TRBD1 (6 bases). Deletions cut 3 bases from V and 6 bases from J, with 15 bases between. Germline V gene data show CDR1 as SGHRS and CDR2 as YFSETQ. The length of the CDR3 is 14 residues. CDR3 bases: TGCGCCAGCAGCTCCAAAGTAGGGGGACCTGAAGCTTTCTTT. It translates to CASSSKVGGPEAFF. Complete variable domain (other parts from reference TRBV5-1 and TRBJ1-1): KAGVTQTPRYLIKTRGQQVTLSCSPISGHRSVSWYQQTPGQGLQFLFEYFSETQRNKGNFPGRFSGRQFSNSRSEMNVSTLELGDSALYLCASSSKVGGPEAFFGQGTRLTVV.

This chain links TRBV11-2 with TRBJ2-7; D is possibly TRBD2 (5 bases). Germline V lookup: CDR1 SGHAT, CDR2 FQNNGV. The CDR3 has 17 residues. Trimming took 0 bases from V and 1 from J, leaving 16 bases between them. CDR3 sequence reads: CASSLERWAGVSYEQYF. CDR3 coding DNA: TGTGCCAGCAGCTTAGAGAGATGGGCGGGTGTTTCCTACGAGCAGTACTTC.

The chain recombines TRBV9 with TRBJ2-3; D ambiguous. This CDR3 comprises 14 residues. Germline V gene data show CDR1 as SGDLS and CDR2 as YYNGEE. Trimming took 0 bases from V and 2 from J, leaving 7 bases between them. CDR3 coding DNA: TGTGCCAGCAGCGTAGGCGGATACACAGATACGCAGTATTTT. Translated: CASSVGGYTDTQYF.

The chain recombines TRBV30 with TRBJ1-5; TRBD1 is a possible D gene (6 bases). This CDR3 contains 13 residues. Looked up from germline, CDR1 is GTSNPN and CDR2 is SVGIG (reference sequence). The V and J ends lost 2 bases and 10 bases respectively, with 15 bases between them. The CDR3, as DNA: TGTGCCTGGAGTTTCAGGGGCCGAGACCCCCAGCATTTT. Translation: CAWSFRGRDPQHF. Drawing the rest from reference TRBV30 and TRBJ1-5, the complete variable domain is SQTIHQWPATLVQPVGSPLSLECTVEGTSNPNLYWYRQAAGRGLQLLFYSVGIGQISSEVPQNLSASRPQDRQFILSSKKLLLSDSGFYLCAWSFRGRDPQHFGDGTRLSIL.

This chain uses TRBV7-2 with TRBJ2-1; 14 nucleotides line up with TRBD2. The CDR3 sequence is 17 residues long. Germline CDR1 and CDR2: SGHTA and FQGNSA. The V segment lost 1 base and the J segment 7 bases; nucleotides outside the gene matches: 6. CDR3 residues: CASSLDRLAGGVNEQFF. The CDR3 coding sequence is TGTGCCAGCAGCTTAGATCGACTAGCGGGAGGGGTGAATGAGCAGTTCTTC.

The rearrangement joins TRBV12-5 to TRBJ2-2, with TRBD2 identical over 13 bases. The CDR3 extends over 14 amino acids. Per germline, CDR1 LGHNT and CDR2 FRNRAP. J was trimmed by 9 bases and V by 6 bases; bases with no gene match: 4. The CDR3 spells CASGGTSGARELFF. CDR3 coding DNA: TGTGCTAGTGGAGGGACTAGCGGGGCCCGGGAGCTGTTTTTT.

The V gene is TRBV7-6, the J gene TRBJ2-1; D unresolved. Trimming cost V 7 bases and J 2 bases, with 15 bases left between them. The CDR3 spans 15 residues. CDR1 and CDR2 from the germline V gene are SGHVS and FNYEAQ. CDR3: CASTPLVSAYNEQFF. The CDR3, as DNA: TGTGCCAGCACCCCATTAGTGTCTGCCTACAATGAGCAGTTCTTC.

The V call is TRBV5-1, the J call TRBJ2-1; 8 bases map to TRBD2. The germline V gene has CDR1 SGHRS and CDR2 YFSETQ. The CDR3 is made up of 16 amino acids. J was trimmed by 7 bases and V by 4 bases; bases with no gene match: 13. This CDR3 is CASSAQRGLPSNEQFF. The DNA of the CDR3 is TGCGCCAGCAGCGCCCAGCGGGGGCTCCCCTCGAATGAGCAGTTCTTC.

This rearrangement joins TRBV19 to TRBJ1-5; 7 nucleotides match TRBD1. This CDR3 region has 15 residues. V trimming: 6 bases; J trimming: 1 base; junction bases outside the gene matches: 6. Germline assignment: CDR1 LNHDA and CDR2 SQIVND (reference sequence). CDR3 region: CASRQTGVSNQPQHF. Here the CDR3 DNA reads TGTGCCAGTAGACAAACAGGGGTAAGCAATCAGCCCCAGCATTTT.

The chain joins TRBV2 to TRBJ2-7; no definite D call. Germline values: CDR1 SNHLY, CDR2 FYNNEI. The ends were cut back, 3 bases at V and 1 base at J, with 7 bases in the middle. The CDR3 loop spans 13 amino acids. The CDR3: CASSEYGSYEQYF. The DNA for the CDR3 is TGTGCCAGCAGTGAGTACGGTTCCTACGAGCAGTACTTC.

Worth noting for this clone: Likely a read error: the CDR3 ends without its conserved phenylalanine or tryptophan. The limits of the CDR3 on the DNA are not certain, so only TCRdb's listed CDR3 is given. The chain combines TRBV18 with TRBJ1-2; the table's D call TRBD1 went unverified against the DNA. Germline lookup yields CDR1 KGHSH and CDR2 LQKENI. The CDR3 is 12 residues long, counting both termini. Here the CDR3 reads CASSPPIGRAHL.

The chain uses TRBV27 and TRBJ1-2, with D tentatively TRBD1 (6 bases). The length of the CDR3 is 14 residues. Between the trimmed V and J ends, which lost 5 bases and 4 bases, there was a span of 14 bases. Germline V gives CDR1 MNHEY, CDR2 SMNVEV (reference sequence). CDR3 loop: CASSPRTDSYGYTF. The DNA for the CDR3 is TGTGCCAGCAGTCCAAGGACAGATTCCTATGGCTACACCTTC.